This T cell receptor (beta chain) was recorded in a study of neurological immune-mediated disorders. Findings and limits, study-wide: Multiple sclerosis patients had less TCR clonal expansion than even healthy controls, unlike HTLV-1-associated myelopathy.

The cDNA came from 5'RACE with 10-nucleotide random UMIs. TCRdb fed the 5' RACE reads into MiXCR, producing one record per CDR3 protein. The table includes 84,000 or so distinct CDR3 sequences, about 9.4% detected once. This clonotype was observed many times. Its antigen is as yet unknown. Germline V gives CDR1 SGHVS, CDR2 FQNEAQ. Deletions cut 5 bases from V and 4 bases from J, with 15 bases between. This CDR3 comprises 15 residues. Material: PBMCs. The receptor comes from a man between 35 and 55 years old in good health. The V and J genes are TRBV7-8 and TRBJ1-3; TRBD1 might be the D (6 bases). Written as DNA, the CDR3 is TGTGCCAGCAGCCCACGGGACAACAGGGGAAACACCATATATTTT. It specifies CASSPRDNRGNTIYF. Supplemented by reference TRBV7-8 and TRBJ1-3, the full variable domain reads GAGVSQSPRYKVAKRGQDVALRCDPISGHVSLFWYQQALGQGPEFLTYFQNEAQLDKSGLPSDRFFAERPEGSVSTLKIQRTQQEDSAVYLCASSPRDNRGNTIYFGEGSWLTVV.